A selection of T cell receptor beta chains follows, all from one sample in a study of cytomegalovirus exposure and HLA in healthy donors. Clones were read by immunoSEQ multiplex PCR, and TCRdb kept only the in-frame ones, dropping some. Of a few hundred thousand clones listed, around nine tenths are singletons. Sequencing input: PBMCs. The receptors were gathered from a girl aged 2-15 years in good health and CMV-seronegative. The CDR3 runs from the conserved cysteine through the conserved F or W. Each record gives: CDR3 protein, CDR3 DNA, clone size, J gene, D gene, V gene. D genes are given only for firm matches. Size values are once, few and many counts, or a class for expanded clones, and some rows have none.

CAWSVTTDTQYF,TGTGCCTGGAGTGTCACTACAGATACGCAGTATTTT,-,TRBJ2-3,-,TRBV30
CASSTTTNSNTEAFF,TGTGCCAGCAGCACAACAACGAATTCGAACACTGAAGCTTTCTTT,-,TRBJ1-1,-,TRBV13
CANPAGEGMANEKLFF,TGTGCCAACCCCGCCGGGGAAGGGATGGCTAATGAAAAACTGTTTTTT,-,TRBJ1-4,-,TRBV27
CASSTIPGTQYF,TGTGCCAGTAGTACTATCCCCGGGACCCAGTACTTC,-,TRBJ2-5,-,TRBV19
CASSLRGQGVPNYGYTF,TGCGCCAGCAGCTTGAGGGGACAGGGCGTACCCAACTATGGCTACACCTTC,-,TRBJ1-2,TRBD1,TRBV5-1
CASSEPQGPHYGYTF,TGTGCCAGCAGTGAACCACAGGGGCCCCACTATGGCTACACCTTC,-,TRBJ1-2,TRBD1,TRBV6-1
CASSQTGIQPQHF,TGTGCCAGCAGCCAAACAGGGATTCAGCCCCAGCATTTT,-,TRBJ1-5,-,TRBV7-8
CASSLDGAGYTF,TGTGCCAGCAGCTTAGATGGGGCCGGCTACACCTTC,-,TRBJ1-2,-,TRBV7-8
CASKPGLTYEQYF,TGCGCCAGCAAACCAGGGTTGACGTACGAGCAGTACTTC,-,TRBJ2-7,-,TRBV10-2
CASSGTGTGNTGELFF,TGTGCCAGCAGCGGGACCGGGACAGGGAACACCGGGGAGCTGTTTTTT,-,TRBJ2-2,TRBD1,TRBV9
CASSTGEYGYTF,TGTGCCAGTAGTACTGGGGAGTATGGCTACACCTTC,-,TRBJ1-2,-,TRBV19
CSVPGNTEAFF,TGCAGCGTCCCGGGGAACACTGAAGCTTTCTTT,once,TRBJ1-1,-,TRBV29-1
CASSVEGTGSEKLFF,TGTGCCAGCAGCGTAGAAGGGACAGGAAGCGAAAAACTGTTTTTT,-,TRBJ1-4,TRBD1,TRBV9
CASSMQVPVAGGNNEQFF,TGTGCCAGCAGTATGCAGGTCCCTGTAGCGGGGGGAAACAATGAGCAGTTCTTC,-,TRBJ2-1,TRBD2,TRBV27
CASKTHRDTHQPQHF,TGTGCCAGCAAAACTCACCGGGACACACATCAGCCCCAGCATTTT,-,TRBJ1-5,-,TRBV28
CASSPSSGSSYNEQFF,TGCGCCAGCAGCCCCTCTAGCGGGAGTTCCTACAATGAGCAGTTCTTC,-,TRBJ2-1,TRBD2,TRBV5-1
CASSQLQGLTNEKLFF,TGCGCCAGCAGCCAACTACAGGGGCTGACTAATGAAAAACTGTTTTTT,-,TRBJ1-4,TRBD1,TRBV4-1
CATSRDRGSGETQYF,TGTGCCACCAGCAGAGATCGGGGTTCGGGGGAGACCCAGTACTTC,-,TRBJ2-5,-,TRBV15
CASSVATRTPGQAFTSGNTIYF,TGTGCCAGCAGCGTAGCCACGAGGACTCCGGGACAGGCCTTCACCTCTGGAAACACCATATATTTT,once,TRBJ1-3,TRBD1,TRBV9
CASSPGLFIGGPQHF,TGTGCCAGCAGTCCAGGTCTTTTTATCGGAGGGCCCCAGCATTTT,once,TRBJ1-5,-,TRBV27
CASSSGQGSNTEAFF,TGCGCCAGCAGCTCGGGACAGGGCTCGAACACTGAAGCTTTCTTT,-,TRBJ1-1,TRBD1,TRBV5-1
CATSRETGVTDTQYF,TGTGCCACCAGCAGAGAAACAGGGGTCACAGATACGCAGTATTTT,-,TRBJ2-3,TRBD1,TRBV15
CASSLNRGGEQYF,TGCGCCAGCAGTCTCAACAGGGGGGGCGAGCAGTACTTC,-,TRBJ2-7,-,TRBV5-1
CASSLTGPYNEQFF,TGTGCCAGCAGTCTCACAGGGCCCTACAATGAGCAGTTCTTC,-,TRBJ2-1,-,TRBV6-6
CASSYPGLAYNEQFF,TGTGCCAGCAGCTACCCGGGACTAGCCTACAATGAGCAGTTCTTC,-,TRBJ2-1,TRBD2,TRBV5-4